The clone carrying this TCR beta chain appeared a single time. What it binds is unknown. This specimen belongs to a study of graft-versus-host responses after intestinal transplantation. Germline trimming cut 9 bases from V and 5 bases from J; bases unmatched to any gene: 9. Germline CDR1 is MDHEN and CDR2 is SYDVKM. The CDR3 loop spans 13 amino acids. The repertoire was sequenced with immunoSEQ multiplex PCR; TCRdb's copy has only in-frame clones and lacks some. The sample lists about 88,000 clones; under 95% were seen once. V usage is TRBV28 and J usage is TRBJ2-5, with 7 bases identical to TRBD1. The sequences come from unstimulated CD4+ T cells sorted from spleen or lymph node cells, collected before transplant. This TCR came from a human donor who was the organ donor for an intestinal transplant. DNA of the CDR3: TGTGCCAGTCTCGAAAGGGGGCGGGAGACCCAGTACTTC. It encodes CASLERGRETQYF. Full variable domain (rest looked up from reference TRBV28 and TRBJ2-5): DVKVTQSSRYLVKRTGEKVFLECVQDMDHENMFWYRQDPGLGLRLIYFSYDVKMKEKGDIPEGYSVSREKKERFSLILESASTNQTSMYLCASLERGRETQYFGPGTRLLVL.